This T cell receptor beta chain was found in a study of human T cells and chemical hapten exposure. Study-level information: Upper-back patches of 0.01% DPC were read at 6 days. Study-wide results and caveats: PT1 expanded TCR numbers rose with patch test score. The number of TCRs above 1 in 1000 frequency did not change after DPC sensitization.

TCRdb re-derived calls from the RACE reads in MiXCR, one entry per CDR3 protein. The sample holds about 120,000 distinct CDR3 sequences, approximately 14% seen once. J lost 5 bases, V lost 0 bases, and 1 base had no gene match. Germline V gene data show CDR1 as LGHNA and CDR2 as YSLEER. This CDR3 is 15 amino acids long. Time point in this sample: patch test 1, 2 weeks after DPC sensitization. Documented treatment: therapeutic diphenylcyclopropenone sensitization with weekly scalp DPC. Suited to DPC and affected by alopecia, the donors ranged from 18 to 70 years old. This clonotype was found many times. No antigen is known for it.

Sequencing was performed on whole blood, taken in connection with sensitization to the hapten diphenylcyclopropenone (DPC). V gene TRBV4-3 combines with J gene TRBJ1-6; 7 bases agree with TRBD1. This TCR was recovered from a man between 18 and 29 years old with alopecia areata. Some clones in this sample may be carry-over from other donors' samples. The CDR3 loop reads CASSQDGQDNSPLHF. As DNA, the CDR3 is TGCGCCAGCAGCCAAGATGGACAGGATAATTCACCCCTCCACTTT.